The clone carrying this T cell receptor beta chain was seen only a few times. The data were obtained in a study of patients and donors after allogeneic stem cell transplantation. MiXCR was run by TCRdb on the RT-PCR reads, yielding one entry per CDR3 protein. Among about 150,000 distinct CDR3 sequences, approximately 40% were seen once, and the ten largest hold 40% to 55%. J lost 4 bases, V lost 7 bases, and 5 bases had no gene match. The CDR3 extends over 13 amino acids. Germline CDR1 MGHDK, CDR2 SYGVNS. The sequence derives from a human donor who was either an allogeneic HSCT recipient or a stem cell or donor lymphocyte infusion donor (not recorded which). It is not recorded whose cells these are; they may come from a transplant donor. What was sequenced was blood, either unsorted or a sorted T cell fraction (not recorded which). The chain employs TRBV25-1 and TRBJ1-2; TRBD1 matches at 8 bases. The CDR3 DNA follows: TGTGCCAGCACCTCGGACAGGGCCTATGGCTACACCTTC. Amino acids: CASTSDRAYGYTF.